This TCR beta chain comes out of a study of blood T cells in healthy people across ages. Study observations and caveats: Diversity estimates from one million T cells were considered underestimates.

Notes on this clonotype: Its antigen is as yet unknown.

PBMCs, at least 6 million per sample, were isolated. The second PCR ran roughly 7 to 12 cycles with a sample-barcoded 5' primer and J-beta primers. A tag from a template-switch adaptor with 12 random nucleotides marked each cDNA molecule. TCRdb processed the 5' RACE reads anew with MiXCR; each CDR3 protein has one entry. Counted here are about 1,400,000 distinct CDR3 sequences, 40% to 50% occurring once; the ten biggest clones make up around 8%. The CDR3 sequence is 15 residues long. The V gene end was trimmed by 6 bases and the J gene end by 2 bases; junction bases not matched to a gene: 3. Germline V gives CDR1 MNHEY, CDR2 SMNVEV (reference sequence).

This TCR came from a young woman in good health. V usage is TRBV27 and J usage is TRBJ2-1; the match to TRBD2 covers 11 bases. Material: blood. CDR3 protein: CASRSTSGAYNEQFF. The CDR3 DNA is TGTGCCAGCAGATCGACTAGCGGGGCCTACAATGAGCAGTTCTTC.